This T cell receptor (beta chain) was found in a study of T cell responses to AZD1222 COVID-19 vaccine listed by TCRdb under 2021. At the level of the whole study: Because spike-specific TCR depth and breadth did not differ between the two schedules, AZD1222 recipients who got a second dose at roughly 4 weeks were pooled with those who got a second dose at roughly 12 weeks. A total of 233 trial participants underwent TCR sequencing, of whom around 200 received two doses of AZD1222 and about 25 received two doses of the MenACWY control vaccine. Trial participants were enrolled into age subgroups of 18-55, 56-69 and 70-plus years, which contained about 150, 27 and 61 TCR-sequenced participants, respectively.

Remarks on this clone: Its antigen remains undetermined. The sample holds no much larger clone one base away, and base qualities are not on file.

General findings and caveats noted by the study authors: Only five to seven AZD1222 recipients were SARS-CoV-2 seropositive at baseline, limiting conclusions about previously exposed vaccinees. In the small 56-69-year group, the increase in depth fell short of significance, most likely because of low power. Participants were mostly white British, with more females than males. The authors suggested clonal diversity may have been underestimated. After two AZD1222 doses, spike-specific TCR breadth and depth were significantly higher than at day 0 and than in MenACWY recipients. Vaccine-associated CD4 TCRs spanned the whole spike protein, with dominant responses in regions 160-218 and 743-854. Because no day 14 peak-response samples were available, repertoires were characterized only after the peak T cell response. Reportedly, almost half of the unique spike-specific TCRs recognized epitopes lying outside the regions that are mutated in the B.1.351 and B.1.1.7 variants.

Sample time point, as interpreted from the label and publication: baseline before first vaccination. Vaccinee samples were obtained from the UK trials COV001 and COV002, which included a single-blind randomized controlled phase 2/3 trial of AZD1222 (ChAdOx1 nCoV-19) in healthy adults. For TCRbeta chain sequencing, PBMC samples were collected from trial participants at day 0 and at day 28 after the second dose. CDR1 and CDR2 are drawn from the germline V gene: SQVTM, ANQGSEA. The CDR3 has 13 amino acids, counting the end cysteine and phenylalanine. Of the read, only the CDR3 DNA is kept; its 39 bases are in frame from base 1. V was cut back by 0 bases and J by 4 bases, leaving a gap of 9 bases between them. The CDR3 regions of human TCRbeta chains were analyzed by immunosequencing. Per the original workflow: Repertoire TCRs were checked for matches against a reference library of SARS-CoV-2-specific TCRs that had been generated using the MIRA antigen-specificity platform. Breadth was defined as the fraction of unique TCRs that were SARS-CoV-2-associated. Depth was defined as the fraction of total T cells that were SARS-CoV-2-associated. Using the MIRA data, each spike-specific TCR was assigned both to the spike region to which the TCR was reactive and to a CD4 or CD8 class. Log10-transformed breadth and depth values were compared by one-way ANOVA with Sidak's multiple comparisons tests. Drawn from immuneACCESS, this table holds only the in-frame rearrangements with V and J called that TCRdb kept. Clones are partly lost; checked studies trace under half to an unresolved V gene and leave the rest unexplained. Clone size and the V and J calls come from that table; the DNA yielded D and trimming. For this sample the table gives some 96,000 clones, of which approximately 88% were detected only once. Around 3% of the sample is held by the ten biggest clonotypes.

This sequence originates from an adult in good health. The sample in question was peripheral blood, obtained on day 0 of AZD1222 vaccination. The sequence is built from TRBV29-1 and TRBJ2-5; the D gene is perhaps TRBD1, on 6 matching bases. The CDR3 loop reads CSVEDRGRETQYF. The nucleotide sequence is TGCAGCGTTGAAGATAGGGGGAGAGAGACCCAGTACTTC.